This T cell receptor beta chain was captured in a study of T-cell reconstitution after alpha-beta-depleted transplantation in children. The study, taken as a whole, reports: The high TCRbeta diversity at day 60 in some patients came from surviving recipient T cells and thymic progenitors.

V shed 2 bases and J shed 8 bases, with 7 bases lying between them. CDR3 size: 12 residues. The V gene's germline CDR1 is SGHDT and CDR2 YYEEEE. This clonotype was recorded at least ten times. The antigen is not known. For TCRbeta, the library was prepared with unique molecular identifiers. TCRdb recomputed calls from the PCR reads with MiXCR, one row per CDR3 protein. The profile shows 700,000 to 950,000 distinct CDR3 sequences, 15% to 20% of them singletons. The origin of this receptor is a male patient younger than 18 who had a stem cell transplant for acute lymphoblastic leukemia, so the T cells may come from the graft donor. Sequenced here: PBMCs, mostly from graft donor cells, sampled 360 days after TCRalphabeta/CD19-depleted stem cell transplant. The rearrangement links TRBV5-6 to TRBJ1-4; D call uncertain. CDR3 in amino acids: CASSLRREKLFF. CDR3 nucleotides: TGTGCCAGCAGCTTAAGACGAGAAAAACTGTTTTTT. Using reference TRBV5-6 and TRBJ1-4 for the parts outside the CDR3, the full variable domain is DAGVTQSPTHLIKTRGQQVTLRCSPKSGHDTVSWYQQALGQGPQFIFQYYEEEERQRGNFPDRFSGHQFPNYSSELNVNALLLGDSALYLCASSLRREKLFFGSGTQLSVL.